This TCR beta chain is from a study of response to subunit inactivated influenza vaccine. Each CDR3 protein gets one entry after TCRdb re-called the RT-PCR reads with MiXCR. The top ten clones hold 2.5% to 3% of a sample with approximately 500,000 distinct CDR3 sequences, around 25% of them seen once. Germline V gene sequence: CDR1 DFQATT, CDR2 SNEGSKA (reference sequence). The ends were cut back, 4 bases at V and 3 bases at J, with 8 bases in the middle. This CDR3 has 12 residues. The same data also contributed to another study, on T cells expressing NK-cell markers. That paper states: For TCR beta, cDNA was produced by 5'RACE template switching with UMIs. Within the sequenced cohort of eight donors, seven exhibited HCMV seropositivity and one was seronegative. Roughly six of the donors carried dominant NKG2C+ clonotypes that took up about 1.0-7.0% of their CD8+ T cells. The CD3+CD56-NKG2C+ fraction was also led by these clonotypes in a few donors.

This TCR derives from a man aged 50 to 59 who received an inactivated influenza vaccine. The gene calls are TRBV20-1 and TRBJ2-3; D gene unclear. This material consisted of CD4+ T cells sorted from PBMCs, taken 11 to 12 days after vaccination. This CDR3 is CSAMSGTDTQYF. The CDR3 coding sequence is TGCAGTGCTATGTCCGGTACAGATACGCAGTATTTT.